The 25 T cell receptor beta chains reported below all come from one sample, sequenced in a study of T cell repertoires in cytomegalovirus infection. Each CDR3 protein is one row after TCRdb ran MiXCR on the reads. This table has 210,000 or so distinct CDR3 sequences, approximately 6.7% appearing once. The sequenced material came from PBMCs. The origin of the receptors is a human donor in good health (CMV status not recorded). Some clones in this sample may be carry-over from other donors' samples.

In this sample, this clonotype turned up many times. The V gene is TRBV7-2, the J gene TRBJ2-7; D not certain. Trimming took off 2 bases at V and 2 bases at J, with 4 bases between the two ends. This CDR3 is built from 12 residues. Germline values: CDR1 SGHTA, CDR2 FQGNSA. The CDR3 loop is CASSLRPYEQYF. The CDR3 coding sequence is TGTGCCAGCAGCTTACGGCCCTACGAGCAGTACTTC.

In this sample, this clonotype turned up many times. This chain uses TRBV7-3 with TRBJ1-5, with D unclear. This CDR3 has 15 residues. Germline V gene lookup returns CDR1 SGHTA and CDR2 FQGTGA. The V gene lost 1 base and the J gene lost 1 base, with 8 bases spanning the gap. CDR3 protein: CASSLIGKSNQPQHF. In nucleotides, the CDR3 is TGTGCCAGCAGCTTAATCGGGAAAAGCAATCAGCCCCAGCATTTT.

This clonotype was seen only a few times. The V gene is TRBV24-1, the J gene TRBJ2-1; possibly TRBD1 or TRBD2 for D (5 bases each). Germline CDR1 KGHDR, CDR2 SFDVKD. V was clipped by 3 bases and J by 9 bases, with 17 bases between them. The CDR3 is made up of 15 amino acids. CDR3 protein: CATSDPSEGHSEQFF. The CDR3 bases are TGTGCCACCAGTGATCCCTCCGAGGGGCACAGTGAGCAGTTCTTC.

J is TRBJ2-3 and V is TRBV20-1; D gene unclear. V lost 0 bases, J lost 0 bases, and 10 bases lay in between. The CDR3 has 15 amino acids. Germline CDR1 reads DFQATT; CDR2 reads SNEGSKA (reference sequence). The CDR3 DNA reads TGCAGTGCTAGAGAGCTGGGGTCTAGCACAGATACGCAGTATTTT. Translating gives CSARELGSSTDTQYF.

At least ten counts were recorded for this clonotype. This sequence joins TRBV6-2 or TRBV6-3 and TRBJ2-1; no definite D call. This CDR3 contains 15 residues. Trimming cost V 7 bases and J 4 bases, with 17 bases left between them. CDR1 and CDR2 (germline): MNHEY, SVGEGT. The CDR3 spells CASITPLQNYNEQFF. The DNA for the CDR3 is TGTGCCAGCATTACCCCCCTCCAGAATTACAATGAGCAGTTCTTC.

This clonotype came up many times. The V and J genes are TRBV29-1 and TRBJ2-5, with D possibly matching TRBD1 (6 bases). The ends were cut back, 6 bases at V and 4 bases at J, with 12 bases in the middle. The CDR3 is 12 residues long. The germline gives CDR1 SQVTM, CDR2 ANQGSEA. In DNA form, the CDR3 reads TGCAGCGTAGCCACAGGGACAGAGACCCAGTACTTC. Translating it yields CSVATGTETQYF.

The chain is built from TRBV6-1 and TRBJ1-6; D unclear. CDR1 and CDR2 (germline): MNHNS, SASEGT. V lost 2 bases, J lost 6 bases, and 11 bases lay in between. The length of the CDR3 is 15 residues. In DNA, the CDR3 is TGTGCCAGCAGTGAAAGGAGCCAGCTTAATTCACCCCTCCACTTT. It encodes CASSERSQLNSPLHF.

Here the CDR3 DNA reads TGTGCCAGCAGTTGGCGAGGCGGGGCCTACGAGCAGTACTTC. The encoded protein is CASSWRGGAYEQYF. This chain uses TRBV28 with TRBJ2-7, with D possibly TRBD2 on 6 matching bases. Trimming removed 4 bases from V and 2 bases from J, with 12 bases in between. CDR3 length equals 14 residues. Germline CDR1 reads MDHEN; CDR2 reads SYDVKM.

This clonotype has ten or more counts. The CDR3 reads CASGEERGHTGNTIYF. DNA for the CDR3: TGTGCCAGCGGAGAGGAGAGGGGGCATACCGGAAACACCATATATTTT. The chain links TRBV7-2 to TRBJ1-3; TRBD1 matches 7 bases. Germline V gene data show CDR1 as SGHTA and CDR2 as FQGNSA. The CDR3 length is 16 residues. Trimming cost V 8 bases and J 4 bases; bases outside gene matches: 14.

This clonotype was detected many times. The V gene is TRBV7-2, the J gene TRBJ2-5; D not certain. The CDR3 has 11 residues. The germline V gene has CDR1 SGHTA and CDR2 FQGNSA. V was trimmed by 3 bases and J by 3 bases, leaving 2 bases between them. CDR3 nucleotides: TGTGCCAGCAGCTTTAAAGAGACCCAGTACTTC. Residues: CASSFKETQYF.

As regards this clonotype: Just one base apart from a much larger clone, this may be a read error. CDR3 nucleotides: TGCAATGCCGCGGGGGGGCGTGGTGCAGATACGCAGTATTTT. As protein: CNAAGGRGADTQYF. V gene TRBV20-1 combines with J gene TRBJ2-3, with TRBD2 matching over 9 bases. This CDR3 spans 14 amino acids. Germline lookup yields CDR1 DFQATT and CDR2 SNEGSKA (reference sequence).

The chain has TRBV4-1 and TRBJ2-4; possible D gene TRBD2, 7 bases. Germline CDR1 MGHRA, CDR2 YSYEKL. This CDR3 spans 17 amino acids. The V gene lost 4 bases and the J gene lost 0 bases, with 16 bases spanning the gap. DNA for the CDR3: TGCGCCAGCAGCCCAATCCCCCGGGGGGCAGCCAAAAACATTCAGTACTTC. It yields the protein CASSPIPRGAAKNIQYF.

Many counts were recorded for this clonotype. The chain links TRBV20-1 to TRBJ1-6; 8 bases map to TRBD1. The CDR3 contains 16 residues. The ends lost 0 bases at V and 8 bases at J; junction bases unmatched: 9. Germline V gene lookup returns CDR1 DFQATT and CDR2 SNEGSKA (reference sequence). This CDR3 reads CSARDAVQGGDSPLHF. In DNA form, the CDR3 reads TGCAGTGCTAGAGATGCGGTACAGGGGGGGGATTCACCCCTCCACTTT.

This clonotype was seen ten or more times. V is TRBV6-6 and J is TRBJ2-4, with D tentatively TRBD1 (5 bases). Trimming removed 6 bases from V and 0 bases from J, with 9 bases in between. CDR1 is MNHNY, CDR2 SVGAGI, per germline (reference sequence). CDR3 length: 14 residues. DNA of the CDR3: TGTGCCAGCAGCGTGGGGCTAGCCAAAAACATTCAGTACTTC. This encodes CASSVGLAKNIQYF.

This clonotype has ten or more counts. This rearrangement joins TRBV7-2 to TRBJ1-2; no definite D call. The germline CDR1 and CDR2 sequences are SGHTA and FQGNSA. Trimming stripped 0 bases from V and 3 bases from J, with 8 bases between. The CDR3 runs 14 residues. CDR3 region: CASSLAPIYYGYTF. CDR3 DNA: TGTGCCAGCAGCTTAGCTCCCATTTACTATGGCTACACCTTC.

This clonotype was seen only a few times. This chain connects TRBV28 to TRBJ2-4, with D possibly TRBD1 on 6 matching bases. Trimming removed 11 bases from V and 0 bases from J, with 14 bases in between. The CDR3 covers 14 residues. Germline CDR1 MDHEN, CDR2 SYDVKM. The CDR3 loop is CASRQDLAKNIQYF. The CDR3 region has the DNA TGTGCCTCGAGACAGGACTTAGCCAAAAACATTCAGTACTTC.

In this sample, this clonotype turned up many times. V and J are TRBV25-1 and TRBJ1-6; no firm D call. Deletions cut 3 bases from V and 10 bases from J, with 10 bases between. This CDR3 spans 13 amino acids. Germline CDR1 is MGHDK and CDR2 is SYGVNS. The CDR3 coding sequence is TGTGCCAGCAGTGATTACCCGAGATCACCCCTCCACTTT. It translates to CASSDYPRSPLHF. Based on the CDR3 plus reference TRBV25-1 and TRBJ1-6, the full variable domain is EADIYQTPRYLVIGTGKKITLECSQTMGHDKMYWYQQDPGMELHLIHYSYGVNSTEKGDLSSESTVSRIRTEHFPLTLESARPSHTSQYLCASSDYPRSPLHFGNGTRLTVT.

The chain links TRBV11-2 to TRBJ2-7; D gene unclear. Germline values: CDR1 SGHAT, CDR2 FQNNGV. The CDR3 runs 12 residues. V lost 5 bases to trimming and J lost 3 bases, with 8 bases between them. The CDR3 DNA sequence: TGTGCCAGCAGCGCCACCGACTACGAGCAGTACTTC. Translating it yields CASSATDYEQYF. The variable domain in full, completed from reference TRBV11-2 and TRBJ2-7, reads EAGVAQSPRYKIIEKRQSVAFWCNPISGHATLYWYQQILGQGPKLLIQFQNNGVVDDSQLPKDRFSAERLKGVDSTLKIQPAKLEDSAVYLCASSATDYEQYFGPGTRLTVT.

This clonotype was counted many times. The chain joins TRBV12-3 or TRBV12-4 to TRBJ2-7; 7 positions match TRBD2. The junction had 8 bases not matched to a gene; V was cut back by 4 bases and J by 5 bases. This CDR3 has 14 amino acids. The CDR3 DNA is TGTGCCAGCAGTTGGGGGGGGGGATCCCACGAGCAGTACTTC. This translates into CASSWGGGSHEQYF.

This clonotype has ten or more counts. The DNA for the CDR3 is TGTGCCAGCAGTTCGTCGGGATCTCTACGAGCGCAGTACTTC. Protein: CASSSSGSLRAQYF. This sequence joins TRBV12-3 or TRBV12-4 and TRBJ2-7, with a possible D match to TRBD2 (5 bases). The germline V and J ends were trimmed by 4 bases and 9 bases, with 19 bases remaining between them. This CDR3 contains 14 residues.

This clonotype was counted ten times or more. The CDR3 here is CASSGPGTGLYNEQFF. Written as DNA, the CDR3 is TGTGCCAGCAGCGGACCCGGGACAGGGTTATACAATGAGCAGTTCTTC. The chain uses TRBV5-5 and TRBJ2-1; 9 bases match TRBD1. Trimming cost V 4 bases and J 4 bases; bases outside gene matches: 9. Germline loops: CDR1 SGHKS, CDR2 YYEKEE (reference sequence). The CDR3 extends over 16 amino acids.

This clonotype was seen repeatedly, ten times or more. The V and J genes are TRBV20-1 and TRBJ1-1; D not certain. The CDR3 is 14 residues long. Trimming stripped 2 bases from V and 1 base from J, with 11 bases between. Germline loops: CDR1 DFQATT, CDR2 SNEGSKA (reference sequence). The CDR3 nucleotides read TGCAGTGCTAGAAAGGTAGGGTGGAACACTGAAGCTTTCTTT. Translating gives CSARKVGWNTEAFF.

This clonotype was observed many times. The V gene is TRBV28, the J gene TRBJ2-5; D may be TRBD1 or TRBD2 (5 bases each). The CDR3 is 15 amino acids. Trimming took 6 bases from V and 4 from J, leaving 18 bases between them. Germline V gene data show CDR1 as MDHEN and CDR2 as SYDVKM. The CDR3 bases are TGTGCCAGCAGCCACCTCGGGGCCATGGGAGAGACCCAGTACTTC. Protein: CASSHLGAMGETQYF.

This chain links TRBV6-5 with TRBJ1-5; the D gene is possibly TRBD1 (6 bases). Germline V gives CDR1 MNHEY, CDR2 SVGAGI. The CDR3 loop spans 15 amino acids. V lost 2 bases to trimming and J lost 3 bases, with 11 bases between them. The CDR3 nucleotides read TGTGCCAGCAGTTACAGACGGGGGGCCAATCAGCCCCAGCATTTT. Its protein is CASSYRRGANQPQHF.

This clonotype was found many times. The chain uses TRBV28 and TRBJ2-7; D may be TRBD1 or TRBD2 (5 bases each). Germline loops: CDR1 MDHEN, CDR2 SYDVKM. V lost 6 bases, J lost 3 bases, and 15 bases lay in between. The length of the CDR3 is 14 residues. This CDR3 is CASRSGTFSYEQYF. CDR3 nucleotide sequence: TGTGCCAGCAGGTCCGGGACGTTCAGCTACGAGCAGTACTTC.